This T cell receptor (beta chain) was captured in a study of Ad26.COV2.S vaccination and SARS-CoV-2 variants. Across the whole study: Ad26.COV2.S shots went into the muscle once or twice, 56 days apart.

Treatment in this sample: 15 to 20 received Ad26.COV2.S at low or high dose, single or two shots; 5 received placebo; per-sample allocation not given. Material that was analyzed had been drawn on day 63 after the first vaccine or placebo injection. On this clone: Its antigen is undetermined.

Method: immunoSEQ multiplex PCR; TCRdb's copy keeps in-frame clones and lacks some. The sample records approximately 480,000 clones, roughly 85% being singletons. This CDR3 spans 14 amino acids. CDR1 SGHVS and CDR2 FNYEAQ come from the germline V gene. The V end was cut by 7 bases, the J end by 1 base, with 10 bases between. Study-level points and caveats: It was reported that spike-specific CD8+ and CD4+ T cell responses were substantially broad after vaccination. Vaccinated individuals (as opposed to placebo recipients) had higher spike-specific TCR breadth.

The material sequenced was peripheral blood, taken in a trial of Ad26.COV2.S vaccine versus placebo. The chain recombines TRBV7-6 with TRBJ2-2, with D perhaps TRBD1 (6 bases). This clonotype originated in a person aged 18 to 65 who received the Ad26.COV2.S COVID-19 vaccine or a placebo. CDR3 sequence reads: CASNMGQNTGELFF. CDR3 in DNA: TGTGCCAGCAACATGGGACAGAACACCGGGGAGCTGTTTTTT.